The rows below give T cell receptor beta chains drawn from one sample of a study of blood T cell repertoires in COVID-19. TCRdb's table, derived via immunoSEQ multiplex PCR, lists solely in-frame clones and lacks some. The table includes about 140,000 clones, 75% to 85% detected once. What was sequenced was peripheral blood. All receptors come from a man between 60 and 70 years old with active or convalescent COVID-19. Each CDR3 is given with its conserved first and last residue. The order of the fields is V gene, D gene, CDR3 length, J gene, clone size, CDR3 DNA, CDR3 protein. The D gene is left open where the match is weak. The listing skips clone size in some rows; elsewhere it reads once, few, many or a size class.

V gene: TRBV27; D gene: NA; CDR3 length: 15; J gene: TRBJ2-2; clone size: NA; CDR3 DNA: TGTGCCAGCAGTTATGCCAGGATAAACACCGGGGAGCTGTTTTTT; CDR3 protein: CASSYARINTGELFF
V gene: TRBV5-4; D gene: NA; CDR3 length: 14; J gene: TRBJ1-4; clone size: once; CDR3 DNA: TGTGCCAGCAGTCCCGGACAGAGTAATGAAAAACTGTTTTTT; CDR3 protein: CASSPGQSNEKLFF
V gene: TRBV11-2; D gene: NA; CDR3 length: 16; J gene: TRBJ2-2; clone size: once; CDR3 DNA: TGTGCCAGCAGCTTCGTATGGGCAGGGGTCACCGGGGAGCTGTTTTTT; CDR3 protein: CASSFVWAGVTGELFF
V gene: TRBV6-2/TRBV6-3; D gene: NA; CDR3 length: 13; J gene: TRBJ2-7; clone size: NA; CDR3 DNA: TGTGCCAGCAGTCCACCGGGACTCCTCGAGCAGTACTTC; CDR3 protein: CASSPPGLLEQYF
V gene: TRBV5-1; D gene: NA; CDR3 length: 15; J gene: TRBJ2-7; clone size: NA; CDR3 DNA: TGCGCCAGCAGCTTGGCCTACAGTGGATCCTACGAGCAGTACTTC; CDR3 protein: CASSLAYSGSYEQYF
V gene: TRBV24-1; D gene: NA; CDR3 length: 18; J gene: TRBJ1-2; clone size: once; CDR3 DNA: TGTGCCACCAGTGAACCCCGCCCCGACAGACGGAGTAACTATGGCTACACCTTC; CDR3 protein: CATSEPRPDRRSNYGYTF
V gene: TRBV7-9; D gene: NA; CDR3 length: 16; J gene: TRBJ1-2; clone size: NA; CDR3 DNA: TGTGCCAGCAGCTTGACCGGTGCGCGGGCTAACTATGGCTACACCTTC; CDR3 protein: CASSLTGARANYGYTF
V gene: TRBV3-1/TRBV3-2; D gene: NA; CDR3 length: 11; J gene: TRBJ1-1; clone size: NA; CDR3 DNA: TGTGCCAGCCGAGGGGGTACTGAAGCTTTCTTT; CDR3 protein: CASRGGTEAFF
V gene: TRBV5-1; D gene: NA; CDR3 length: 15; J gene: TRBJ1-2; clone size: NA; CDR3 DNA: TGCGCCAGCAGCACCGACGGAGGGGCCCTCTATGGCTACACCTTC; CDR3 protein: CASSTDGGALYGYTF
V gene: TRBV27; D gene: NA; CDR3 length: 14; J gene: TRBJ1-4; clone size: NA; CDR3 DNA: TGTGCCAGCAGTTTATCTCTTCGGAATGAAAAACTGTTTTTT; CDR3 protein: CASSLSLRNEKLFF
V gene: TRBV29-1; D gene: TRBD1; CDR3 length: 14; J gene: TRBJ1-1; clone size: NA; CDR3 DNA: TGCAGCGTTGAGGGACAGCCGATGGGGACTGAAGCTTTCTTT; CDR3 protein: CSVEGQPMGTEAFF
V gene: TRBV12-3/TRBV12-4; D gene: NA; CDR3 length: 13; J gene: TRBJ1-5; clone size: NA; CDR3 DNA: TGTGCCAGCAGTTTATCGGGGGATCAGCCCCAGCATTTT; CDR3 protein: CASSLSGDQPQHF
V gene: TRBV4-1; D gene: TRBD1; CDR3 length: 14; J gene: TRBJ1-1; clone size: NA; CDR3 DNA: TGCGCCAGCAGCCGGGGACAGACCAACACTGAAGCTTTCTTT; CDR3 protein: CASSRGQTNTEAFF
V gene: TRBV14; D gene: NA; CDR3 length: 16; J gene: TRBJ2-6; clone size: once; CDR3 DNA: TGTGCCAGCAGCCAAATGGAGGGAACTGGGGCCAACGTCCTGACTTTC; CDR3 protein: CASSQMEGTGANVLTF
V gene: TRBV5-1; D gene: NA; CDR3 length: 15; J gene: TRBJ2-5; clone size: NA; CDR3 DNA: TGCGCCAGCAGCCCACCACCGGGGAGCCAAGAGACCCAGTACTTC; CDR3 protein: CASSPPPGSQETQYF
V gene: TRBV27; D gene: NA; CDR3 length: 15; J gene: TRBJ2-3; clone size: NA; CDR3 DNA: TGTGCCAGCATGGTCTGGGGGAGGAGGGCAGATACGCAGTATTTT; CDR3 protein: CASMVWGRRADTQYF
V gene: TRBV18; D gene: NA; CDR3 length: 14; J gene: TRBJ1-3; clone size: NA; CDR3 DNA: TGTGCCAGCTCACCTGCGGACAGTCCCAACACCATATATTTT; CDR3 protein: CASSPADSPNTIYF
V gene: TRBV10-3; D gene: NA; CDR3 length: 12; J gene: TRBJ1-1; clone size: NA; CDR3 DNA: TGTGCCATCAGTGAGGCGCGAGCTGAAGCTTTCTTT; CDR3 protein: CAISEARAEAFF
V gene: TRBV7-6; D gene: NA; CDR3 length: 14; J gene: TRBJ2-2; clone size: NA; CDR3 DNA: TGTGCCAGCAGCTTATTGCGGTTCACCGGGGAGCTGTTTTTT; CDR3 protein: CASSLLRFTGELFF
V gene: TRBV7-8; D gene: TRBD2; CDR3 length: 16; J gene: TRBJ2-3; clone size: NA; CDR3 DNA: TGTGCCAGCAGCTTCGGACTAGCGGGACGCACAGATACGCAGTATTTT; CDR3 protein: CASSFGLAGRTDTQYF
V gene: TRBV5-1; D gene: NA; CDR3 length: 15; J gene: TRBJ1-6; clone size: NA; CDR3 DNA: TGCGCCAGCAGCTTGGAGTCAAGGGGGAGTTCACCCCTCCACTTT; CDR3 protein: CASSLESRGSSPLHF
V gene: TRBV4-1; D gene: TRBD1; CDR3 length: 16; J gene: TRBJ2-1; clone size: NA; CDR3 DNA: TGCGCCAGCAGCCAACCTTCCGGGACAGGGTGGAATGAGCAGTTCTTC; CDR3 protein: CASSQPSGTGWNEQFF
V gene: TRBV7-2; D gene: NA; CDR3 length: 15; J gene: TRBJ2-5; clone size: NA; CDR3 DNA: TGTGCCAGCAGCTCACTCCAGGGGTACCAAGAGACCCAGTACTTC; CDR3 protein: CASSSLQGYQETQYF
V gene: TRBV3-1/TRBV3-2; D gene: TRBD1; CDR3 length: 16; J gene: TRBJ2-7; clone size: NA; CDR3 DNA: TGTGCCAGCAGCCAAGATTGGATGGGACAGAACTACGAGCAGTACTTC; CDR3 protein: CASSQDWMGQNYEQYF
V gene: TRBV11-2; D gene: NA; CDR3 length: 15; J gene: TRBJ2-3; clone size: once; CDR3 DNA: TGTGCCAGCAGCTTATACAGGGCTAGCACAGATACGCAGTATTTT; CDR3 protein: CASSLYRASTDTQYF
V gene: TRBV15; D gene: TRBD2; CDR3 length: 18; J gene: TRBJ2-1; clone size: NA; CDR3 DNA: TGTGCCACCAGCAGAGATTTGCTAAGCGGGAGTGGCTACAATGAGCAGTTCTTC; CDR3 protein: CATSRDLLSGSGYNEQFF
V gene: TRBV19; D gene: NA; CDR3 length: 13; J gene: TRBJ1-4; clone size: few; CDR3 DNA: TGTGCCAGTAGTATAGATCATCGGGAAAAACTGTTTTTT; CDR3 protein: CASSIDHREKLFF
V gene: TRBV9; D gene: NA; CDR3 length: 16; J gene: TRBJ2-4; clone size: NA; CDR3 DNA: TGTGCCAGCAGCGTAGAGGCGACCGGGACCAAAAACATTCAGTACTTC; CDR3 protein: CASSVEATGTKNIQYF
V gene: TRBV14; D gene: TRBD1; CDR3 length: 13; J gene: TRBJ1-1; clone size: NA; CDR3 DNA: TGTGCCAGCAGCCAGGGACAGGGGTTGGTAGCTTTCTTT; CDR3 protein: CASSQGQGLVAFF
V gene: TRBV4-3; D gene: NA; CDR3 length: 14; J gene: TRBJ1-2; clone size: NA; CDR3 DNA: TGCGCCAGCAGCCAAGATTCGGGAATGAGGGCTAACACCTTC; CDR3 protein: CASSQDSGMRANTF
V gene: TRBV12-5; D gene: TRBD2; CDR3 length: 13; J gene: TRBJ2-1; clone size: NA; CDR3 DNA: TGTGCTAGTGGCATAGCGGGGGGAAATGAGCAGTTCTTC; CDR3 protein: CASGIAGGNEQFF
V gene: TRBV3-1/TRBV3-2; D gene: TRBD1; CDR3 length: 14; J gene: TRBJ2-5; clone size: NA; CDR3 DNA: TGTGCCAGCAGCCCGACAGGGGGCACAGAGACCCAGTACTTC; CDR3 protein: CASSPTGGTETQYF
V gene: TRBV5-4; D gene: NA; CDR3 length: 15; J gene: TRBJ1-3; clone size: NA; CDR3 DNA: TGTGCCAGCAGCTTGGGACGGGGGAATGGAAACACCATATATTTT; CDR3 protein: CASSLGRGNGNTIYF
V gene: TRBV27; D gene: TRBD1; CDR3 length: 14; J gene: TRBJ1-3; clone size: NA; CDR3 DNA: TGTGCCAGCAGGACAGGGGTCTCTGGAAACACCATATATTTT; CDR3 protein: CASRTGVSGNTIYF
V gene: TRBV3-1/TRBV3-2; D gene: NA; CDR3 length: 15; J gene: TRBJ2-2; clone size: NA; CDR3 DNA: TGTGCCAGCAGCCCGCGTATGAGGCGAACCGGGGAGCTGTTTTTT; CDR3 protein: CASSPRMRRTGELFF
V gene: TRBV30; D gene: NA; CDR3 length: 16; J gene: TRBJ1-5; clone size: few; CDR3 DNA: TGTGCCTGGAGCACCCTCGGTCCAGGTCCCAATCAGCCCCAGCATTTT; CDR3 protein: CAWSTLGPGPNQPQHF
V gene: TRBV30; D gene: TRBD1; CDR3 length: 12; J gene: TRBJ1-1; clone size: once; CDR3 DNA: TGTGCCTGGGGGACAGGGTTGTCTGAAGCTTTCTTT; CDR3 protein: CAWGTGLSEAFF